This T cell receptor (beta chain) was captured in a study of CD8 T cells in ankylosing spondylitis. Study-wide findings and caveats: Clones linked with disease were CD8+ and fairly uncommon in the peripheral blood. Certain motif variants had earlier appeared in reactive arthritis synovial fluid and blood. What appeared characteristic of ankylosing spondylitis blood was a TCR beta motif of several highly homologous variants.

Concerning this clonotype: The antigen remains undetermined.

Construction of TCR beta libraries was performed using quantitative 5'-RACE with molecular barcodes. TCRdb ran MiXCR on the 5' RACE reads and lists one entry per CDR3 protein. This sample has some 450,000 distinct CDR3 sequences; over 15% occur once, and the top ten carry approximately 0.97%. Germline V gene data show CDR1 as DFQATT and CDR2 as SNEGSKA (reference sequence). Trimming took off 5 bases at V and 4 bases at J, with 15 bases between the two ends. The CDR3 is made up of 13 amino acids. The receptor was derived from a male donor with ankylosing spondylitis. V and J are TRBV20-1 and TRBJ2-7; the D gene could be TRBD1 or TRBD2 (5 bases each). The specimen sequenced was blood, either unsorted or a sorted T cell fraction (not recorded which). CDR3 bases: TGCAGTGCTTCGGACCGGGGCCGGTACGAGCAGTACTTC. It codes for CSASDRGRYEQYF.